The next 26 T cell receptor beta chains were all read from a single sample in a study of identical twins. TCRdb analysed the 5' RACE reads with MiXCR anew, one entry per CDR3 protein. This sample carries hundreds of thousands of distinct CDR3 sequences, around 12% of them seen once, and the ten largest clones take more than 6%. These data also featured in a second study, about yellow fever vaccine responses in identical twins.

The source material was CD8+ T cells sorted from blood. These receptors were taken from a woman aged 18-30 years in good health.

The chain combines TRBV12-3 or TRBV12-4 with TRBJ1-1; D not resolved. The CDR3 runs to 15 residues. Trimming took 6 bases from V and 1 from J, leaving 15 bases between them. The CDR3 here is CASSPIGVENTEAFF. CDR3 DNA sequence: TGTGCCAGCAGCCCTATTGGTGTGGAGAACACTGAAGCTTTCTTT.

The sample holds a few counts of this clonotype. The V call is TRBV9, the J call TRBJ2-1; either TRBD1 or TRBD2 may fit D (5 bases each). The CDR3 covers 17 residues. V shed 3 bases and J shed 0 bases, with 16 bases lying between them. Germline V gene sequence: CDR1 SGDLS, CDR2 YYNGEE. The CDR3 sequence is CASSASGTISSYNEQFF. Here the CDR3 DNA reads TGTGCCAGCAGCGCGAGTGGGACGATCAGCTCCTACAATGAGCAGTTCTTC. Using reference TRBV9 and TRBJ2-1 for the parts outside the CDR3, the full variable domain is DSGVTQTPKHLITATGQRVTLRCSPRSGDLSVYWYQQSLDQGLQFLIQYYNGEERAKGNILERFSAQQFPDLHSELNLSSLELGDSALYFCASSASGTISSYNEQFFGPGTRLTVL.

The CDR3 nucleotides are TGTGCCAGCTCCTTGACCGGGCAAGGGGAGACCCAGTACTTC. Translation gives CASSLTGQGETQYF. J is TRBJ2-5 and V is TRBV6-1; D ambiguous. V lost 8 bases and J 5 bases, leaving 18 bases between the germline ends. The CDR3 has 14 amino acids. Per germline, CDR1 MNHNS and CDR2 SASEGT.

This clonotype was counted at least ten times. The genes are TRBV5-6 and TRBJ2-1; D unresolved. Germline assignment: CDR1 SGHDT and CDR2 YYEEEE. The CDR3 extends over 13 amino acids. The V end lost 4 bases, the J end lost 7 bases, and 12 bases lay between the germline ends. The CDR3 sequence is CASSTPDGNEQFF. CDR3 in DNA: TGTGCCAGCAGCACCCCGGACGGGAATGAGCAGTTCTTC.

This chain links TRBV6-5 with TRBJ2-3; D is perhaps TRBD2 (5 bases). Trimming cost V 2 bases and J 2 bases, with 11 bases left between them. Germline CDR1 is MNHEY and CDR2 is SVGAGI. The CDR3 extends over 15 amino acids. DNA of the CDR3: TGTGCCAGCAGTTACACCGGAGCGGCCACAGATACGCAGTATTTT. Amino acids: CASSYTGAATDTQYF.

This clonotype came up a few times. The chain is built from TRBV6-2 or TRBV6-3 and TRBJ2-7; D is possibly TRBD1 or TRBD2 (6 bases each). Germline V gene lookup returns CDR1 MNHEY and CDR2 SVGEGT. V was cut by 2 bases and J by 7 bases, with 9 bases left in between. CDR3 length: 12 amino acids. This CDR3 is CASSYGGHEQYV. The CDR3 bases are TGTGCCAGCAGTTACGGGGGGCATGAGCAGTACGTC.

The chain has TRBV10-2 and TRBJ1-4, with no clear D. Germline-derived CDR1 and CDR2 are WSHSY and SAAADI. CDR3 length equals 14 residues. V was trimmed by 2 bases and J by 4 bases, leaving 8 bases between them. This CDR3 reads CASSEGPNNEKLFF. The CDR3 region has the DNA TGCGCCAGCAGTGAGGGCCCTAATAATGAAAAACTGTTTTTT.

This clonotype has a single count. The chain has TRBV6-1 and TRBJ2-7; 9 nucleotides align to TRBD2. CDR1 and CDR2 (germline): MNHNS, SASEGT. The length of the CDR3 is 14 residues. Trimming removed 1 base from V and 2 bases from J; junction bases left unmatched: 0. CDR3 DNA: TGTGCCAGCAGTGAAGTAGCGGGGGCCTACGAGCAGTACGTC. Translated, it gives CASSEVAGAYEQYV.

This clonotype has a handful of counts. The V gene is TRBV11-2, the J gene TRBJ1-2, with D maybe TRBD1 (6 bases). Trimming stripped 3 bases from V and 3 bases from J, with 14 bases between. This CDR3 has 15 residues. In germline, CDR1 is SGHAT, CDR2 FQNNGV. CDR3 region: CASSFGTRKDYGYTF. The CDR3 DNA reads TGTGCCAGCAGCTTCGGGACAAGAAAGGACTATGGCTACACCTTC. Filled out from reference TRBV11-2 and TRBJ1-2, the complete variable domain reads EAGVAQSPRYKIIEKRQSVAFWCNPISGHATLYWYQQILGQGPKLLIQFQNNGVVDDSQLPKDRFSAERLKGVDSTLKIQPAKLEDSAVYLCASSFGTRKDYGYTFGSGTRLTVV.

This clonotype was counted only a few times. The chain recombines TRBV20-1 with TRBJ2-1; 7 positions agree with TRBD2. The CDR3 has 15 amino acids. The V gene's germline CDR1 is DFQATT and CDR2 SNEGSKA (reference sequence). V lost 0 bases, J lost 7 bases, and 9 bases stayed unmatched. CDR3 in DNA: TGCAGTGCTAGAGATCCCCTGGGGGGGTGGAATGAGCAGTTCTTC. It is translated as CSARDPLGGWNEQFF.

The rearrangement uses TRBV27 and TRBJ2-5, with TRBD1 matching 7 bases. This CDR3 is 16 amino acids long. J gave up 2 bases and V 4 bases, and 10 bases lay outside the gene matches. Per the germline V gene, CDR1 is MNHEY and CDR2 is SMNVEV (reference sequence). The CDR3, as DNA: TGTGCCAGCAGTTCAACGACAGGGTTGGGTCAAGAGACCCAGTACTTC. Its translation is CASSSTTGLGQETQYF.

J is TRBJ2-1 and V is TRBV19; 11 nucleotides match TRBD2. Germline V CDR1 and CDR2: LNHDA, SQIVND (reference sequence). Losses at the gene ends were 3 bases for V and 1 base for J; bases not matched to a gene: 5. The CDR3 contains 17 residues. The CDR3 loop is CASSMSSGGASYNEQFF. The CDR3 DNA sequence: TGTGCCAGTAGTATGAGTAGCGGGGGGGCTTCCTACAATGAGCAGTTCTTC.

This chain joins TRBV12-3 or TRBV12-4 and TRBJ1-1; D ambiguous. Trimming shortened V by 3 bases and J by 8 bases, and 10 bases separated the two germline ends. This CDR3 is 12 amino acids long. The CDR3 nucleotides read TGTGCCAGCAGTTTTAGGCCCTTGGAAGCTTTCTTT. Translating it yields CASSFRPLEAFF.

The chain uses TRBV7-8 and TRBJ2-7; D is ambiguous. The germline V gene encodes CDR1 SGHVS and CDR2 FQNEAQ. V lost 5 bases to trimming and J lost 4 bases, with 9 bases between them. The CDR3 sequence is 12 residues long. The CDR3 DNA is TGTGCCAGCAGCGCCCGACCTTACGAGCAGTACTTC. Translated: CASSARPYEQYF.

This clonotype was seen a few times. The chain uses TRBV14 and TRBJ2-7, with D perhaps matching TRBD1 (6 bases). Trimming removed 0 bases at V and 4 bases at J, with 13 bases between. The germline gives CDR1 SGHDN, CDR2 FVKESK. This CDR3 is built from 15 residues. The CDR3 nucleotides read TGTGCCAGCAGCCAAGAAGGACAGCTGAGGTACGAGCAGTACGTC. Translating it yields CASSQEGQLRYEQYV.

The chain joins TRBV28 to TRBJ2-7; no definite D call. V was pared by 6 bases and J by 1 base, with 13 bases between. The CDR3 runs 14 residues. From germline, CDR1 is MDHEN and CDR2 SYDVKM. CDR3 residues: CASSDLDGSYEQYF. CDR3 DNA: TGTGCCAGCAGCGACCTTGACGGGTCCTACGAGCAGTACTTC.

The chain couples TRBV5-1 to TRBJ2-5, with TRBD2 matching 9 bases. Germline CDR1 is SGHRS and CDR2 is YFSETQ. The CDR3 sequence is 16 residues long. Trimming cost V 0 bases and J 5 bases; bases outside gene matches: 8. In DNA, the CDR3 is TGCGCCAGCAGCTTGGCCCTAGCGGGACTTGTTGAGACCCAGTACTTC. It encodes CASSLALAGLVETQYF.

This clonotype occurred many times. The CDR3 here is CASSPRGGGGLEQYF. In nucleotides, the CDR3 is TGTGCCAGCAGTCCGCGCGGTGGAGGGGGGCTCGAGCAGTACTTC. This chain uses TRBV12-3 or TRBV12-4 with TRBJ2-7, with D perhaps matching TRBD1 or TRBD2 (6 bases each). The CDR3 consists of 15 residues. Trimming shortened V by 5 bases and J by 6 bases, and 20 bases separated the two germline ends.

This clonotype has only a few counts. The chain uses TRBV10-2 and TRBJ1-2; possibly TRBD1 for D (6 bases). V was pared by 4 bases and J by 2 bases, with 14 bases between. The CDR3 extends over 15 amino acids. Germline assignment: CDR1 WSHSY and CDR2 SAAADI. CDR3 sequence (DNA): TGCGCCAGCAGTGGCCAGACAGGAGTAAACTATGGCTACACCTTC. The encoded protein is CASSGQTGVNYGYTF.

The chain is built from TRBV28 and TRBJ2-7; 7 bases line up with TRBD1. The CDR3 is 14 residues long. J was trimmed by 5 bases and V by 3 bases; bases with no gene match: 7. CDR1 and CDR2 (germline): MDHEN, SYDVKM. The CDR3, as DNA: TGTGCCAGCAGTTTCTACGGACAGGTCCACGAGCAGTACTTC. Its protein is CASSFYGQVHEQYF.

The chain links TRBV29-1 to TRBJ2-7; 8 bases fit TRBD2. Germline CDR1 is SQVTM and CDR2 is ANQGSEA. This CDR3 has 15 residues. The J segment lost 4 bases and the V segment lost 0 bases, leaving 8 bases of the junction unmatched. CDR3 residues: CSVEDPGTGGYEQYF. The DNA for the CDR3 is TGCAGCGTTGAAGACCCCGGGACGGGAGGGTACGAGCAGTACTTC.

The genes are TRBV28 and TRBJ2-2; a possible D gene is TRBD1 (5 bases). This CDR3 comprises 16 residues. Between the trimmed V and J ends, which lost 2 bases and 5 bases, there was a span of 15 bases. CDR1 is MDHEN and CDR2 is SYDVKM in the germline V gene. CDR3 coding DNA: TGTGCCAGCAGTTTAGGAAGTGTAGGGGAAACCGGGGAGCTGTTTTTT. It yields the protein CASSLGSVGETGELFF.

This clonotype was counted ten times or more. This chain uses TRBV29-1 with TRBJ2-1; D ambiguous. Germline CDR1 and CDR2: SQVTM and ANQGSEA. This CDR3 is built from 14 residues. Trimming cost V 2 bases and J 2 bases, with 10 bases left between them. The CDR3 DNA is TGCAGCGTTGAATATGTCGGCACCTACAATGAGCAGTTCTTC. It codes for CSVEYVGTYNEQFF.

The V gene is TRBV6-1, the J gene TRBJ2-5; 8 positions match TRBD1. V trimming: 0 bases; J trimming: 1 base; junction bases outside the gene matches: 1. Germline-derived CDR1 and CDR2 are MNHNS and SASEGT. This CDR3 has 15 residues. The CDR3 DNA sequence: TGTGCCAGCAGTGAAGCCACAGGGGGCCAAGAGACCCAGTACTTC. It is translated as CASSEATGGQETQYF.

The CDR3 bases are TGTGCCAGCAGCGCCGGGACAGGGAGAAGGGATACGCAGTATTTT. This translates into CASSAGTGRRDTQYF. The genes are TRBV5-5 and TRBJ2-3, with TRBD1 matching 9 bases. There are 15 residues in the CDR3. Germline values: CDR1 SGHKS, CDR2 YYEKEE (reference sequence). Germline trimming cut 4 bases from V and 6 bases from J; bases unmatched to any gene: 9.

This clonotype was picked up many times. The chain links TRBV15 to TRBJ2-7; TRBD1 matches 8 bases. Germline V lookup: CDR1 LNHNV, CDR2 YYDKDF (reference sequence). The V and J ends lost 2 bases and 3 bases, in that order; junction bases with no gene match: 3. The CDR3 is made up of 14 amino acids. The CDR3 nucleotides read TGTGCCACCAGCAGAACAGGGGGATACTACGAGCAGTACTTC. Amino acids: CATSRTGGYYEQYF.